This TCR beta chain is drawn from a study of blood T cell repertoires in COVID-19. Study-level background: T cells, B-cell-depleted T cells, or PBMCs provided the cDNA or gDNA that served as material.

In germline, CDR1 is SGHAT, CDR2 FQNNGV. This CDR3 has 14 residues. V gave up 1 base and J gave up 2 bases, with 8 bases separating them. Method: immunoSEQ multiplex PCR; TCRdb's copy keeps in-frame clones and lacks some. The sample holds a few hundred thousand clones; 80% to 85% are singletons and the top ten take 5.1%. This chain connects TRBV11-2 to TRBJ1-2; no clear D gene. The TCR originated in a woman aged 55-70 years who had recovered from COVID-19. Sequences were obtained from peripheral blood. The DNA of the CDR3 is TGTGCCAGCAGCTTAGGGTACGAGAACTATGGCTACACCTTC. It yields the protein CASSLGYENYGYTF.